The entry below describes one T cell receptor (beta chain). The V and J ends lost 4 bases and 2 bases respectively, with 15 bases between them. CDR1 is MNHEY and CDR2 is SVGAGI in the germline V gene. This CDR3 comprises 16 residues. The protocol was immunoSEQ multiplex PCR, while the TCRdb copy is restricted to in-frame clones and leaves out a portion. The sample gives roughly 14,000 clones, 74% of which show up once; more than 55% is in the top ten. The data belong to a study of T cell repertoires in MIS-A myocarditis. The chain joins TRBV6-5 to TRBJ1-5; tentatively, D is TRBD1 (5 bases). This TCR derives from a man between 18 and 29 years old with fulminant myocarditis from multisystem inflammatory syndrome in adults (MIS-A) after COVID-19. The sample taken for sequencing was left ventricle heart tissue obtained at autopsy. This CDR3 is CASSSPSRGGNQPQHF. The CDR3 coding sequence is TGTGCCAGCAGTTCCCCGTCGCGGGGGGGCAATCAGCCCCAGCATTTT.